Sequencing of this TCR beta chain was carried out in a study of early T cells in non-severe SARS-CoV-2 infection. Study-level information: Sequenced material consisted of bulk RNA (from unsorted whole blood), and chains were unpaired. Findings of the study overall: A preference for anti-spike CD8 responses marked VDJdb matching, which missed private and CD4 specificities.

Unique molecular identifiers were affixed to single, distinct cDNA molecules. TCRdb used MiXCR to reprocess the 5' RACE reads, holding one entry per CDR3 protein. The top ten hold around 7.8% of the sample, which has some 80,000 distinct CDR3 sequences, 5% seen once. This clonotype was picked up many times. Its antigen is as yet unknown. The sequence was collected from an adult who was a healthcare worker with PCR-confirmed SARS-CoV-2 infection or an uninfected control (not recorded which). This sample comprised whole blood, obtained at baseline.

In nucleotides, the CDR3 is TGTGCCAGCAGAGACAGTTACGAGCAGTACTTC. Protein: CASRDSYEQYF. The chain employs TRBV28 and TRBJ2-7, with a tentative D call TRBD1 (5 bases). The V end was cut by 6 bases, the J end by 4 bases, with 7 bases between. CDR1 and CDR2 from the germline V gene are MDHEN and SYDVKM. The CDR3 loop spans 11 amino acids.